This T cell receptor beta chain stems from a study of shared clonotypes between healthy human individuals. Broader study findings: Sequencing depth was predicted to influence how clonotypes are shared among donors. In a few donors, about 5% of naive CD4 clonotypes appeared in common.

Terminally differentiated effector memory CD45RA+ cells were excluded by CCR7 positive selection of CD45RO-negative cells. A deep-level run was used for the assay. Profiled with immunoSEQ multiplex PCR; TCRdb holds only in-frame clones, not every one. Among about 2 million clones, approximately 95% were seen once, and the ten largest hold 1% to 1.5%. Turning to this clone: Antigen specificity is unknown.

The clonotype originates from a man younger than 30 in good health. The sequenced sample consisted of naive CD8+ T cells sorted from blood.

The CDR3 region has the DNA TGTGCCAGCAGGATGGGGGGATGGGACACCGGGGAGCTGTTTTTT. This sequence encodes CASRMGGWDTGELFF. This chain uses TRBV9 with TRBJ2-2; TRBD2 is a possible D gene (6 bases). The CDR3 runs to 15 residues. Germline CDR1 SGDLS, CDR2 YYNGEE. V gave up 5 bases and J gave up 3 bases, with 14 bases separating them.